The present TCR beta chain was sequenced within a study of T-cell reconstitution after alpha-beta-depleted transplantation in children. Points from the study as a whole: Surviving recipient cells, namely T cells and thymic progenitors, were the source of high day-60 TCRbeta diversity in some patients. T-cell numbers and diversity, one year after transplant, stemmed largely from T cells that were newly produced. Several hundred expanded graft clones reportedly gave rise to the alpha-beta T cells present about two months after transplant.

It was with unique molecular identifiers that the TCRbeta library was prepared. Via MiXCR, TCRdb re-called the PCR reads, giving one row per CDR3 protein. The sample has 100,000 or so distinct CDR3 sequences, 4.5% to 7.5% seen once. As for this clonotype: Its target is not known.

The V gene's germline CDR1 is DFQATT and CDR2 SNEGSKA (reference sequence). V lost 3 bases and J lost 10; bases outside the gene matches: 10. The CDR3 has 15 amino acids. The chain carries TRBV20-1 and TRBJ1-6, with 9 positions matching TRBD1. The TCR originated in a female patient aged 2-15 years who had a stem cell transplant for Fanconi anemia, so the T cells may come from the graft donor. Sequencing used PBMCs, mostly from graft donor cells, obtained 60 days after TCRalphabeta/CD19-depleted stem cell transplant. The DNA of the CDR3 is TGCAGTGCTAGTTTTTACAGGGGGCGGATCTCACCCCTCCACTTT. It is translated as CSASFYRGRISPLHF.